This T cell receptor (beta chain) derives from a study of T cells in Graves' hyperthyroidism and ophthalmopathy. This clonotype was seen repeatedly, ten times or more. Antigen unknown. This CDR3 comprises 13 residues. V was trimmed by 7 bases and J by 2 bases, leaving 11 bases between them. Germline V lookup: CDR1 SNHLY, CDR2 FYNNEI. Cells are PBMCs isolated from more than 8.5 ml of fresh blood. Points from the study as a whole: Among clonotypes expanded in thyroid above 0.001, most were also found in blood.

Amplification of TCR beta CDR3 regions was performed using RNA transcripts as template. When the TCR CDR3 underwent first-round RT-PCR, the HTBI primer set was used. MiXCR, run by TCRdb on the multiplex PCR reads, gives a single entry per CDR3 protein. This sample carries 370,000 or so distinct CDR3 sequences, approximately 13% of them seen once, and the ten largest clones take less than 25%. This rearrangement joins TRBV2 to TRBJ1-1; no definite D call. Sequencing was performed on blood. The sequence derives from a man aged 25 to 45 with Graves' hyperthyroidism that later progressed to Graves' ophthalmopathy. CDR3 region: CASTDSGNTEAFF. For the CDR3, the DNA is TGTGCCAGCACTGATAGCGGTAACACTGAAGCTTTCTTT.